These T cell receptor beta chains were read from a single sample in a study of blood T cell repertoires in COVID-19. The protocol was immunoSEQ multiplex PCR, while the TCRdb copy is restricted to in-frame clones and leaves out a portion. The table includes some 70,000 clones, more than 75% detected once. Sequenced sample: peripheral blood. All receptors come from a woman in her sixties or seventies with acute or convalescent COVID-19. CDR3s include the opening cysteine and the closing phenylalanine or tryptophan. Fields, in order: CDR3 DNA, CDR3 protein, V gene, D gene, clone size, J gene. The D gene is left open where the match is weak. Clone size, where shown, is once, few, many, or a class for clones that have expanded.

cdr3_nt: TGTGCCAGCAGCTTAGGAAGCGGAACTTTGAACACTGAAGCTTTCTTT
cdr3_aa: CASSLGSGTLNTEAFF
v_call: TRBV7-2
d_call: -
clone_size: -
j_call: TRBJ1-1

cdr3_nt: TGTGCCAGCAGTCCAGGGACTAGCGGGAGTTTGGTAGATACGCAGTATTTT
cdr3_aa: CASSPGTSGSLVDTQYF
v_call: TRBV27
d_call: TRBD2
clone_size: -
j_call: TRBJ2-3

cdr3_nt: TGTGCCAGCCGGTTCGATCCATATAACTATGGCTACACCTTC
cdr3_aa: CASRFDPYNYGYTF
v_call: TRBV7-2
d_call: -
clone_size: -
j_call: TRBJ1-2

cdr3_nt: TGTGCCAGCTCACCACCTATGCTATCCGGGACAACAAGGAAGAACACTGAAGCTTTCTTT
cdr3_aa: CASSPPMLSGTTRKNTEAFF
v_call: TRBV18
d_call: -
clone_size: -
j_call: TRBJ1-1

cdr3_nt: TGCGCCAGCCGCTTGGCGAGCGGGGGCACAGATACGCAGTATTTT
cdr3_aa: CASRLASGGTDTQYF
v_call: TRBV5-1
d_call: TRBD2
clone_size: -
j_call: TRBJ2-3

cdr3_nt: TGCGCCAGCAGCTTTTCCGGGACTACTTACAATGAGCAGTTCTTC
cdr3_aa: CASSFSGTTYNEQFF
v_call: TRBV5-1
d_call: TRBD2
clone_size: -
j_call: TRBJ2-1

cdr3_nt: TGTGCCATCAGGGCGACAGCCATGAACACTGAAGCTTTCTTT
cdr3_aa: CAIRATAMNTEAFF
v_call: TRBV10-3
d_call: -
clone_size: -
j_call: TRBJ1-1

cdr3_nt: TGTGCCAGCAGTGAAGACAGGGCTGCCACAGATACGCAGTATTTT
cdr3_aa: CASSEDRAATDTQYF
v_call: TRBV2
d_call: -
clone_size: -
j_call: TRBJ2-3

cdr3_nt: TGTGCCAGCAGCTCATCGACAGGGGCTGGCGAGCAGTACTTC
cdr3_aa: CASSSSTGAGEQYF
v_call: TRBV7-2
d_call: TRBD1
clone_size: once
j_call: TRBJ2-7

cdr3_nt: TGTGCCAGCAGACGGGGGTTGGGTACTGAAGCTTTCTTT
cdr3_aa: CASRRGLGTEAFF
v_call: TRBV12-3/TRBV12-4
d_call: -
clone_size: few
j_call: TRBJ1-1

cdr3_nt: TGTGCCAGTAGTATTTATTCGGGAGACCGGGGCTACACCTTC
cdr3_aa: CASSIYSGDRGYTF
v_call: TRBV19
d_call: -
clone_size: -
j_call: TRBJ1-2

cdr3_nt: TGTGCCAGCAGCGCCGGACAGGGGAGTGGCTACACCTTC
cdr3_aa: CASSAGQGSGYTF
v_call: TRBV6-5
d_call: TRBD1
clone_size: -
j_call: TRBJ1-2

cdr3_nt: TGTGCCAGCAGCCTTGAAGGGGGCAACTCTGGAAACACCATATATTTT
cdr3_aa: CASSLEGGNSGNTIYF
v_call: TRBV7-9
d_call: TRBD1
clone_size: -
j_call: TRBJ1-3

cdr3_nt: TGTGCCAGCAGTTTATGGGGACAGGCCTACAATGAGCAGTTCTTC
cdr3_aa: CASSLWGQAYNEQFF
v_call: TRBV27
d_call: TRBD1
clone_size: -
j_call: TRBJ2-1

cdr3_nt: TGTGCCAGCAGCTCTAAGGGGAGGGAGACCCAGTACTTC
cdr3_aa: CASSSKGRETQYF
v_call: TRBV3-1/TRBV3-2
d_call: -
clone_size: -
j_call: TRBJ2-5

cdr3_nt: TGTGCCAGCAGAACGACAGGGATCTATGGCTACACCTTC
cdr3_aa: CASRTTGIYGYTF
v_call: TRBV7-2
d_call: TRBD1
clone_size: -
j_call: TRBJ1-2

cdr3_nt: TGTGCCAGCAGCAAAGCTAGAGCGGGAGGATTTGGGGAGCTGTTTTTT
cdr3_aa: CASSKARAGGFGELFF
v_call: TRBV21-1
d_call: -
clone_size: -
j_call: TRBJ2-2

cdr3_nt: TGTGCCTGGAGTCGGTTTCTAGCGGGGGGAGGGGGTCAAGAGACCCAGTACTTC
cdr3_aa: CAWSRFLAGGGGQETQYF
v_call: TRBV30
d_call: TRBD2
clone_size: -
j_call: TRBJ2-5

cdr3_nt: TGTGCCAGCAGCCCTCAGGGGTGGGAGACCCAGTACTTC
cdr3_aa: CASSPQGWETQYF
v_call: TRBV3-1/TRBV3-2
d_call: -
clone_size: -
j_call: TRBJ2-5

cdr3_nt: TGTGCCAGCTCACCGGGATGGCAGCGGGACACTGAAGCTTTCTTT
cdr3_aa: CASSPGWQRDTEAFF
v_call: TRBV18
d_call: -
clone_size: -
j_call: TRBJ1-1

cdr3_nt: TGCGCCAGCAGCTTGGGGACAGTCTCTGGAAACACCATATATTTT
cdr3_aa: CASSLGTVSGNTIYF
v_call: TRBV5-1
d_call: -
clone_size: -
j_call: TRBJ1-3

cdr3_nt: TGTGCCAGCAGCTTAGCCATGACTACTCCTAAGGTGTCCCAGTACTTC
cdr3_aa: CASSLAMTTPKVSQYF
v_call: TRBV7-9
d_call: -
clone_size: -
j_call: TRBJ2-5

cdr3_nt: TGTGCCAGCAGCTTAGGACAGGGAGTTACTGAAGCTTTCTTT
cdr3_aa: CASSLGQGVTEAFF
v_call: TRBV5-6
d_call: TRBD1
clone_size: -
j_call: TRBJ1-1

cdr3_nt: TGCAGCGGAGGGGACAGAGAATATGGCTACACCTTC
cdr3_aa: CSGGDREYGYTF
v_call: TRBV29-1
d_call: TRBD1
clone_size: -
j_call: TRBJ1-2

cdr3_nt: TGTGCCAGCAGTCCGGGACTAGCAGCAGATACGCAGTATTTT
cdr3_aa: CASSPGLAADTQYF
v_call: TRBV2
d_call: TRBD2
clone_size: -
j_call: TRBJ2-3

cdr3_nt: TGTGCCAGCAGCTTGCCAGCGGGGGAAGAGACCCAGTACTTC
cdr3_aa: CASSLPAGEETQYF
v_call: TRBV5-6
d_call: TRBD2
clone_size: -
j_call: TRBJ2-5

cdr3_nt: TGTGCCAGCTCACCTCAGGGCCGTTATGGCTACACCTTC
cdr3_aa: CASSPQGRYGYTF
v_call: TRBV18
d_call: -
clone_size: -
j_call: TRBJ1-2

cdr3_nt: TGTGCCAGCAGTCTATGGGACAGGGAAGCTTTCTTT
cdr3_aa: CASSLWDREAFF
v_call: TRBV11-2
d_call: TRBD1
clone_size: -
j_call: TRBJ1-1

cdr3_nt: TGTGCCACCAGCAGAGTGATTAGCGGGAGTAGCTACGAGCAGTACTTC
cdr3_aa: CATSRVISGSSYEQYF
v_call: TRBV15
d_call: TRBD2
clone_size: few
j_call: TRBJ2-7

cdr3_nt: TGTGCCAGCTCACCACAGCGGAACACTGAAGCTTTCTTT
cdr3_aa: CASSPQRNTEAFF
v_call: TRBV18
d_call: -
clone_size: -
j_call: TRBJ1-1

cdr3_nt: TGTGCCATCAGTGAGGCCCGGGAGAACACTGAAGCTTTCTTT
cdr3_aa: CAISEARENTEAFF
v_call: TRBV10-3
d_call: -
clone_size: -
j_call: TRBJ1-1

cdr3_nt: TGTGCCAGCAGCTTATCTAGCGGGGTCTCCTACAATGAGCAGTTCTTC
cdr3_aa: CASSLSSGVSYNEQFF
v_call: TRBV7-2
d_call: TRBD2
clone_size: -
j_call: TRBJ2-1

cdr3_nt: TGTGCCAGCAGCGTAGTAGGAGGTTGGGAGCTGTTTTTT
cdr3_aa: CASSVVGGWELFF
v_call: TRBV9
d_call: -
clone_size: -
j_call: TRBJ2-2

cdr3_nt: TGTGCCAGCAGCTTCTCGCAGGGAGGGCATGGCTACACCTTC
cdr3_aa: CASSFSQGGHGYTF
v_call: TRBV7-9
d_call: -
clone_size: few
j_call: TRBJ1-2

cdr3_nt: TGTGCCAGCAGCTTAAGGGGCCCCAGCTACACTGAAGCTTTCTTT
cdr3_aa: CASSLRGPSYTEAFF
v_call: TRBV5-4
d_call: -
clone_size: -
j_call: TRBJ1-1

cdr3_nt: TGTGCCAGCAGTCAACAGGACATGCTTGGCTACACCTTC
cdr3_aa: CASSQQDMLGYTF
v_call: TRBV12-3/TRBV12-4
d_call: -
clone_size: -
j_call: TRBJ1-2

cdr3_nt: TGCGCCAGCAGCGACAGGGTAGGGCACAATGAGCAGTTCTTC
cdr3_aa: CASSDRVGHNEQFF
v_call: TRBV5-1
d_call: TRBD1
clone_size: -
j_call: TRBJ2-1

cdr3_nt: TGCAGCGTTGGAACAACAGGGGGAGAGACCCAGTACTTC
cdr3_aa: CSVGTTGGETQYF
v_call: TRBV29-1
d_call: TRBD1
clone_size: -
j_call: TRBJ2-5

cdr3_nt: TGTGCCAGCAGTGTATACAGAGGTCAGGGTAGGGCAGAGACCCAGTACTTC
cdr3_aa: CASSVYRGQGRAETQYF
v_call: TRBV6-1
d_call: -
clone_size: -
j_call: TRBJ2-5

cdr3_nt: TGTGCCAGCAGTGGGACAGGGACAGGCGGGGAGCTGTTTTTT
cdr3_aa: CASSGTGTGGELFF
v_call: TRBV6-4
d_call: TRBD1
clone_size: -
j_call: TRBJ2-2

cdr3_nt: TGTGCCATCAGTGGGGGGGGGAACTATGGCTACACCTTC
cdr3_aa: CAISGGGNYGYTF
v_call: TRBV10-3
d_call: -
clone_size: -
j_call: TRBJ1-2

cdr3_nt: TGTGCCAGCACCCATCGACAGTCACACACTGAAGCTTTCTTT
cdr3_aa: CASTHRQSHTEAFF
v_call: TRBV3-1/TRBV3-2
d_call: -
clone_size: -
j_call: TRBJ1-1

cdr3_nt: TGTGCTCACGGGGCTAGCGGCACAGATACGCAGTATTTT
cdr3_aa: CAHGASGTDTQYF
v_call: TRBV28
d_call: -
clone_size: -
j_call: TRBJ2-3

cdr3_nt: TGTGCCAGCAGCCCCAGCGAGGTTCGTGGCTACACCTTC
cdr3_aa: CASSPSEVRGYTF
v_call: TRBV11-2
d_call: -
clone_size: -
j_call: TRBJ1-2

cdr3_nt: TGTGCCAGTAGTACACGCCGGACAGCTAATTCATCGCCCCTCCACTTT
cdr3_aa: CASSTRRTANSSPLHF
v_call: TRBV19
d_call: -
clone_size: -
j_call: TRBJ1-6

cdr3_nt: TGTGCCTGGAGATCAGGGGGGGAGACCCAGTACTTC
cdr3_aa: CAWRSGGETQYF
v_call: TRBV30
d_call: -
clone_size: -
j_call: TRBJ2-5

cdr3_nt: TGTGCCATCAGTGAGCCTAGGAGGGCCTACGAGCAGTACTTC
cdr3_aa: CAISEPRRAYEQYF
v_call: TRBV10-3
d_call: -
clone_size: few
j_call: TRBJ2-7